Sequencing of this TCR beta chain was carried out in a study of T cell repertoires in cytomegalovirus infection. Study as a whole: An indication of both CMV infection and matching HLA type came from public TCR beta signatures. Findings and limits, study-wide: HLA-C-restricted CMV clonotypes gave the most frequent clonotype in two of eight donors. Individuals carrying CMV plus the relevant HLA were identified by cumulative frequency of public TCR beta families.

Per germline, CDR1 SGHDT and CDR2 YYEEEE. The V segment lost 2 bases and the J segment 0 bases; nucleotides outside the gene matches: 11. This CDR3 spans 18 amino acids. About this clonotype: The antigen remains unidentified.

TCRdb re-analysed the reads in MiXCR, keeping a single row per CDR3 protein. In the table there are around 740,000 distinct CDR3 sequences, roughly 36% of which are singletons. This receptor was taken from a human donor in good health (CMV status not recorded). Some clones in this sample may be carry-over from other donors' samples. Sequences were obtained from PBMCs. This chain joins TRBV5-6 and TRBJ1-2; 9 bases are shared with TRBD1. CDR3 sequence reads: CASSLGTGINTANYGYTF. As DNA, the CDR3 is TGTGCCAGCAGCTTAGGGACAGGGATAAATACCGCTAACTATGGCTACACCTTC.